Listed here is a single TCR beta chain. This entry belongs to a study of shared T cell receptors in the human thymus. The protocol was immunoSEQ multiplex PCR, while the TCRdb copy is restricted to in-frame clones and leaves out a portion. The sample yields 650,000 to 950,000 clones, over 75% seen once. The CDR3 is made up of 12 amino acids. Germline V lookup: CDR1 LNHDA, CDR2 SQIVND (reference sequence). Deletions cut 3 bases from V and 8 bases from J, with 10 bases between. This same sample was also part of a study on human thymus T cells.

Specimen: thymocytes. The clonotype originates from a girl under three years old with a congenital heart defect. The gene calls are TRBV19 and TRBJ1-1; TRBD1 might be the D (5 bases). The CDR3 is CASSMYTGEAFF. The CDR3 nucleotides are TGTGCCAGTAGTATGTACACAGGAGAAGCTTTCTTT. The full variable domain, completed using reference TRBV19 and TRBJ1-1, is DGGITQSPKYLFRKEGQNVTLSCEQNLNHDAMYWYRQDPGQGLRLIYYSQIVNDFQKGDIAEGYSVSREKKESFPLTVTSAQKNPTAFYLCASSMYTGEAFFGQGTRLTVV.